This paragraph covers one TCR beta chain sequence. Its antigen remains unidentified. The germline V and J ends were trimmed by 4 bases and 4 bases, with 20 bases remaining between them. CDR3 length: 15 residues. Germline V CDR1 and CDR2: SQVTM, ANQGSEA. Investigators performed immunoSEQ version v3.0 at survey level. Measured with immunoSEQ multiplex PCR; TCRdb has only the in-frame clones, and not every one. Of some 28,000 clones listed, roughly 86% are singletons. The data originate from a study of long-term antiretroviral therapy in people with HIV. Study-wide background: First collections came about a decade before the 2015 immediate-ART recommendation. Study findings and constraints: Despite increasing after ART, diversity remained lower than that of transplant donor controls. Regardless of time point, clones expanded before ART dominated the repertoire.

Treatment for every participant with HIV took place in the United States. This receptor was obtained from a woman in her 30s with HIV. The sample was unsorted PBMCs, taken 0.8 years after starting antiretroviral therapy. The chain joins TRBV29-1 to TRBJ2-7; perhaps D is TRBD1 or TRBD2 (6 bases each). DNA of the CDR3: TGCAGCGTTGTTCTGGCGGGACGGGACACTTACGAGCAGTACTTC. This sequence encodes CSVVLAGRDTYEQYF.